Sequencing of this T cell receptor (beta chain) was carried out in a study of T-cell reconstitution after alpha-beta-depleted transplantation in children. A TCRbeta library incorporating unique molecular identifiers was prepared. TCRdb re-derived calls from the PCR reads in MiXCR, one entry per CDR3 protein. The data hold over 550,000 distinct CDR3 sequences, with about 11% observed a single time. This CDR3 has 14 amino acids. V was pared by 3 bases and J by 4 bases, with 15 bases between. Germline values: CDR1 DFQATT, CDR2 SNEGSKA (reference sequence). Sequencing was performed on PBMCs from the stem cell graft donor, taken from the stem cell graft. This sequence joins TRBV20-1 and TRBJ2-5, with D possibly being TRBD2 (7 bases). The receptor was derived from a human donor who donated a stem cell graft to a child with acute myeloid leukemia. The CDR3 reads CSARGGGGRETQYF. The CDR3 DNA sequence: TGCAGTGCTAGGGGGGGAGGGGGTCGAGAGACCCAGTACTTC.